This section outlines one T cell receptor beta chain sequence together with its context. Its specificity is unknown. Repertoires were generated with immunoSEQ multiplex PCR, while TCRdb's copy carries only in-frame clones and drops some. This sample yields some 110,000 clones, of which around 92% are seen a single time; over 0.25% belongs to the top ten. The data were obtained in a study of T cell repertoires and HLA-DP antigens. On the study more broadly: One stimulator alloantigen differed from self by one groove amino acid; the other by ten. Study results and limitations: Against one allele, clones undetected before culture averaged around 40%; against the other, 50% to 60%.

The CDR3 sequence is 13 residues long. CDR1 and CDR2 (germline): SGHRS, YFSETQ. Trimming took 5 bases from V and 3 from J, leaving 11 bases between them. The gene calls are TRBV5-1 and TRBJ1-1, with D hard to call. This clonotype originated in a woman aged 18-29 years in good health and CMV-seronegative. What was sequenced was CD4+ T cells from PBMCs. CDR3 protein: CASRVAGYTEAFF. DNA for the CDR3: TGCGCCAGCAGAGTCGCTGGGTACACTGAAGCTTTCTTT.